These T cell receptor beta chains were read from a single sample in a study of blood T cell repertoires in COVID-19. TCRdb's table, derived via immunoSEQ multiplex PCR, lists solely in-frame clones and lacks some. Of around 200,000 clones in the sample, approximately 79% were seen once. Sequenced material: peripheral blood. The origin of the receptors is a woman between 45 and 60 years old with acute or convalescent COVID-19. CDR3s include the opening cysteine and the closing phenylalanine or tryptophan. D genes are given only for firm matches. Clone size, where shown, is once, few, many, or a class for clones that have expanded.

J gene	clone size	D gene	V gene	CDR3 protein	CDR3 DNA
TRBJ2-7	.	TRBD2	TRBV18	CASSPRLAGDEQYF	TGTGCCAGCTCACCGAGACTAGCGGGAGACGAGCAGTACTTC
TRBJ1-2	few	.	TRBV30	CAWTPSGVHGYTF	TGTGCCTGGACCCCCTCGGGTGTACATGGCTACACCTTC
TRBJ2-1	.	TRBD2	TRBV19	CASSIGRESNEQFF	TGTGCCAGTAGTATAGGGCGGGAGTCCAATGAGCAGTTCTTC
TRBJ2-7	.	.	TRBV9	CASSFDDGWTYEQYF	TGTGCCAGCAGCTTCGACGACGGGTGGACCTACGAGCAGTACTTC
TRBJ2-7	few	TRBD1	TRBV28	CASSLPTGRLEQYF	TGTGCCAGCAGTTTACCGACAGGGCGCCTCGAGCAGTACTTC
TRBJ2-7	few	TRBD2	TRBV28	CASSITSGPTYEQYF	TGTGCCAGCAGCATAACTAGCGGCCCTACCTACGAGCAGTACTTC
TRBJ2-3	.	.	TRBV9	CASSVAPQQGPRTDTQYF	TGTGCCAGCAGCGTGGCCCCCCAGCAGGGCCCACGCACAGATACGCAGTATTTT
TRBJ2-1	.	TRBD2	TRBV18	CASSRFSGGAGAYNEQFF	TGTGCCAGCTCACGTTTTAGCGGGGGGGCCGGCGCCTACAATGAGCAGTTCTTC
TRBJ1-1	.	.	TRBV10-1	CASSELRNTEAFF	TGCGCCAGCAGTGAATTGCGCAACACTGAAGCTTTCTTT
TRBJ2-3	.	.	TRBV5-1	CASSLGVSADTQYF	TGCGCCAGCAGCTTGGGGGTGAGCGCAGATACGCAGTATTTT
TRBJ2-1	.	TRBD1	TRBV10-3	CAISATLGQGDNEQFF	TGTGCCATCAGTGCCACACTGGGACAGGGTGACAATGAGCAGTTCTTC
TRBJ1-1	.	.	TRBV4-1	CASTFVGSTEAFF	TGCGCCAGCACTTTCGTCGGGAGCACTGAAGCTTTCTTT
TRBJ2-3	.	TRBD2	TRBV7-8	CASSRGLAGADTQYF	TGTGCCAGCAGCCGAGGACTAGCGGGGGCGGATACGCAGTATTTT
TRBJ1-1	.	TRBD1	TRBV10-1	CASSSSGQVTEAFF	TGCGCCAGCAGTTCCTCCGGACAGGTAACTGAAGCTTTCTTT
TRBJ1-2	.	.	TRBV28	CASSPGGSGYGYTF	TGTGCCAGCAGTCCCGGGGGGTCGGGCTATGGCTACACCTTC
TRBJ2-1	.	.	TRBV30	CAWSVLLEGQFF	TGTGCCTGGAGTGTACTCCTAGAAGGGCAGTTCTTC
TRBJ2-7	.	.	TRBV11-3	CASSSGQNYEQYF	TGTGCCAGCAGCTCAGGACAGAACTACGAGCAGTACTTC
TRBJ1-2	.	TRBD1	TRBV19	CASSPQGALHYGYTF	TGTGCCAGTAGTCCACAGGGGGCCCTTCACTATGGCTACACCTTC
TRBJ1-4	.	.	TRBV5-1	CASADSNNEKLFF	TGCGCCAGCGCTGACAGTAATAATGAAAAACTGTTTTTT
TRBJ1-5	.	.	TRBV24-1	CATSDTGNFNQPQHF	TGTGCCACCAGTGATACAGGGAATTTCAATCAGCCCCAGCATTTT
TRBJ1-2	.	.	TRBV5-1	CASSLGLSGDYGYTF	TGCGCCAGCAGCTTGGGGCTGTCAGGGGACTATGGCTACACCTTC
TRBJ1-2	.	.	TRBV6-5	CASSYTPTGIYTF	TGTGCCAGCAGTTACACACCGACGGGTATCTATACCTTC
TRBJ1-1	few	.	TRBV6-5	CASSYSPRVHTEAFF	TGTGCCAGCAGTTACTCCCCCAGGGTCCACACTGAAGCTTTCTTT